The sequence of this T cell receptor beta chain was determined in a study of T cell responses to AZD1222 COVID-19 vaccine. The protocol was immunoSEQ multiplex PCR, while the TCRdb copy is restricted to in-frame clones and leaves out a portion. This sample carries 100,000 to 150,000 clones, more than 80% of them seen once, and the ten largest clones take approximately 1.5%. Whole-study results and caveats: Donors in the cohort were predominantly white British and more often female, and clonal diversity was possibly underestimated. An increase in Spike-specific TCR breadth and depth was observed after two AZD1222 doses. No day 14 peak samples; only post-peak repertoires were characterized.

Germline V lookup: CDR1 SNHLY, CDR2 FYNNEI. The CDR3 has 17 amino acids. V lost 6 bases, J lost 0 bases, and 8 bases stayed unmatched. This clone has just a few counts. Its antigen is undetermined. The specimen was peripheral blood, collected on day 0 of AZD1222 vaccination. This rearrangement joins TRBV2 to TRBJ2-3; 11 bases fit TRBD2. The receptor's source is an adult in good health. CDR3 sequence (DNA): TGTGCCAGCAGCGGTCAGACTAGCGGGACTAGCACAGATACGCAGTATTTT. Translated: CASSGQTSGTSTDTQYF.